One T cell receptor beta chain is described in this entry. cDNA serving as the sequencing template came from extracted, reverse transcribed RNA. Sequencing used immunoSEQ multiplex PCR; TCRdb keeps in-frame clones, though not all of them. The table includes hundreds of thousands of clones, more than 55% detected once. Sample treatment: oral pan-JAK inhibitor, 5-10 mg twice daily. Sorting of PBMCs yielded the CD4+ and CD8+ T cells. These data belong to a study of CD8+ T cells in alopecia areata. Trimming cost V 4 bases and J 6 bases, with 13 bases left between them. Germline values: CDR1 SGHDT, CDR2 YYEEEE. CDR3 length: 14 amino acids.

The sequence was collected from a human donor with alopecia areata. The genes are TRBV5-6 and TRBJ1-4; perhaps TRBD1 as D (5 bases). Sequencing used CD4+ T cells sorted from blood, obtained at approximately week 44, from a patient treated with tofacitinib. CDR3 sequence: CASSRRDRDEKLFF. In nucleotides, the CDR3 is TGTGCCAGCAGCCGCAGGGATCGGGATGAAAAACTGTTTTTT.